This T cell receptor (beta chain) was sequenced in a study of breast tumors, draining lymph nodes, adjacent tissues. Study-level findings and limits: Tumor TCR diversity was below lymph nodes but above nontumor tissue. Tumor and nontumor repertoires were significantly more similar in luminal-like than in basal-like breast cancer. That most tumor T cells come from lymph nodes remained unproven.

A note on this clonotype: Its antigen is not known.

Via MiXCR, TCRdb re-called the multiplex PCR reads, giving one row per CDR3 protein. The table records tens of thousands of distinct CDR3 sequences, 35% to 50% of them present only once. Sequenced input: breast tumor tissue. This receptor was identified in a female donor with breast cancer. Some clones in this sample may be carry-over from other donors' samples.

The CDR3 DNA follows: TGTGCCAGCAGCTTGACTAGCGGCCAAGACAATGAGCAGTTCTTC. Translated: CASSLTSGQDNEQFF. This chain links TRBV11-2 with TRBJ2-1, with 9 bases identical to TRBD2. In germline, CDR1 is SGHAT, CDR2 FQNNGV. Trimming took 3 bases from V and 5 from J; bases not matched to a gene: 5. The CDR3 is made up of 15 amino acids.